One T cell receptor (beta chain) is described in this entry. Its antigen is currently unknown. Looked up from germline, CDR1 is MNHEY and CDR2 is SVGEGT. The CDR3 has 15 amino acids. V gave up 5 bases and J gave up 8 bases, with 21 bases separating them. The record originates from a study of T cell responses to AZD1222 COVID-19 vaccine. Study-level results: Only 5 or 6 people who got AZD1222 tested seropositive at baseline. Breadth and depth of Spike-specific TCRs rose after two AZD1222 doses. The study found vaccine-associated CD4 TCRs spanning spike, dominant at 160-218 and 743-854.

The repertoire was sequenced with immunoSEQ multiplex PCR; TCRdb's copy has only in-frame clones and lacks some. The table has more than 85,000 clones, roughly 86% seen once. Sequenced here: peripheral blood, sampled on day 0 of MenACWY control vaccination. V and J are TRBV6-2 or TRBV6-3 and TRBJ1-1, with D possibly TRBD1 on 5 matching bases. The sequence was obtained from an adult in good health. In DNA form, the CDR3 reads TGTGCCAGCAGTACACATACTTCAGGGAGACAAGAAGCTTTCTTT. Translated: CASSTHTSGRQEAFF.